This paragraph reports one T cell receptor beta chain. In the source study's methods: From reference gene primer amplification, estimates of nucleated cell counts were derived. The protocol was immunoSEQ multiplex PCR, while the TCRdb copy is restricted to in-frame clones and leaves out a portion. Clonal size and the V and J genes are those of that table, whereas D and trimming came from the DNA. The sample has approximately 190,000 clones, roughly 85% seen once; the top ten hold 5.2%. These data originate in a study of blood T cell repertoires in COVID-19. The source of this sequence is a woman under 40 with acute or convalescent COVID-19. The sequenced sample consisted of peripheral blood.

CDR3: CASSLLTSGRTDTQYF. CDR3 sequence (DNA): TGTGCCAGCAGTTTGCTGACTAGCGGACGCACAGATACGCAGTATTTT. The chain links TRBV28 to TRBJ2-3; 9 bases fit TRBD2. Losses at the gene ends were 3 bases for V and 1 base for J; bases not matched to a gene: 5. The CDR3 length is 16 residues. Germline V lookup: CDR1 MDHEN, CDR2 SYDVKM.